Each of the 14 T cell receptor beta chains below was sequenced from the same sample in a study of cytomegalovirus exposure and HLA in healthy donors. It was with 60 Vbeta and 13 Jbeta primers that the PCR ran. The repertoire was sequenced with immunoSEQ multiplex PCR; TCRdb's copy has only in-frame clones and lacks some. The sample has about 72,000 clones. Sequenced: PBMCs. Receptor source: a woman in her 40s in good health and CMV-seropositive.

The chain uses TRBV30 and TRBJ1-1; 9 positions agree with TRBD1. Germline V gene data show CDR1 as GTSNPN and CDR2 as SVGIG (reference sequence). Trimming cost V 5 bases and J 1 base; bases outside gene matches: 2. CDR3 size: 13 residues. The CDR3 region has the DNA TGTGCCTGGGACAGGGGGAGGAACACTGAAGCTTTCTTT. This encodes CAWDRGRNTEAFF.

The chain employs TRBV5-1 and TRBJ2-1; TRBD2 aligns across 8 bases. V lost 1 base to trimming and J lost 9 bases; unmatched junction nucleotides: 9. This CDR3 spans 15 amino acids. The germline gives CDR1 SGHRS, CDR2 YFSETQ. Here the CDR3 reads CASSLYAGGGSEQFF. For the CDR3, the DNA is TGCGCCAGCAGCTTGTATGCGGGAGGTGGGAGTGAGCAGTTCTTC.

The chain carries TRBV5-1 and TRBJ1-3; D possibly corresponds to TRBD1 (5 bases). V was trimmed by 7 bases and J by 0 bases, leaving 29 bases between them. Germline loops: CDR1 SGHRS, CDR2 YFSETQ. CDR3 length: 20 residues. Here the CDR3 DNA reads TGCGCCAGCGAGAGAAGTGCGGGGCGTGCTCCTGAACACTCTGGAAACACCATATATTTT. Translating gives CASERSAGRAPEHSGNTIYF. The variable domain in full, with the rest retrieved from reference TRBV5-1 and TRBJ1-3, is KAGVTQTPRYLIKTRGQQVTLSCSPISGHRSVSWYQQTPGQGLQFLFEYFSETQRNKGNFPGRFSGRQFSNSRSEMNVSTLELGDSALYLCASERSAGRAPEHSGNTIYFGEGSWLTVV.

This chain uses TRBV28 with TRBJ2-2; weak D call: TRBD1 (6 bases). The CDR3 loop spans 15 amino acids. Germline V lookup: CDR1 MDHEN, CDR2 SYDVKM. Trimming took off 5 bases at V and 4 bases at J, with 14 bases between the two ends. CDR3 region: CASSPGHGSTGELFF. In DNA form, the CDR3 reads TGTGCCAGCAGTCCGGGACACGGAAGCACCGGGGAGCTGTTTTTT.

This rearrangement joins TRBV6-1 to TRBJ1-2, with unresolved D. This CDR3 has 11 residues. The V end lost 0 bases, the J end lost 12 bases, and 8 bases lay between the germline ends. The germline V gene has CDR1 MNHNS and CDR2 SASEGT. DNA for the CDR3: TGTGCCAGCAGTGAAGCGAGGAGGGACACCTTC. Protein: CASSEARRDTF.

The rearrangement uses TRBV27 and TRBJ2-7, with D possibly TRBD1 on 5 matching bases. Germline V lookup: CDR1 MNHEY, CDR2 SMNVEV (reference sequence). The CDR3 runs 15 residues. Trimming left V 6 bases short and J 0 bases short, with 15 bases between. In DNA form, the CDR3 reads TGTGCCAGCAGACCTGGCGCAGGGATCTCCTACGAGCAGTACTTC. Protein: CASRPGAGISYEQYF.

The CDR3 DNA reads as TGTGCCAGTAGGGGAGATGCAACTAATGAAAAACTGTTTTTT. It is translated as CASRGDATNEKLFF. V gene TRBV19 combines with J gene TRBJ1-4; no reliable D call. CDR1 LNHDA and CDR2 SQIVND come from the germline V gene (reference sequence). The CDR3 runs to 14 residues. V shed 6 bases and J shed 0 bases, with 8 bases lying between them. Full variable domain (remainder filled in from reference TRBV19 and TRBJ1-4): DGGITQSPKYLFRKEGQNVTLSCEQNLNHDAMYWYRQDPGQGLRLIYYSQIVNDFQKGDIAEGYSVSREKKESFPLTVTSAQKNPTAFYLCASRGDATNEKLFFGSGTQLSVL.

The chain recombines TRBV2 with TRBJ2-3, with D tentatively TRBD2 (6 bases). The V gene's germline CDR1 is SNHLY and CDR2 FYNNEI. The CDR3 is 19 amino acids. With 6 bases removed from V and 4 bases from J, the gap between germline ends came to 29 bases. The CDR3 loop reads CASSGRDGGYGGRSDTQYF. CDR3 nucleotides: TGTGCCAGCAGCGGCCGGGACGGAGGTTACGGGGGTAGGTCAGATACGCAGTATTTT.

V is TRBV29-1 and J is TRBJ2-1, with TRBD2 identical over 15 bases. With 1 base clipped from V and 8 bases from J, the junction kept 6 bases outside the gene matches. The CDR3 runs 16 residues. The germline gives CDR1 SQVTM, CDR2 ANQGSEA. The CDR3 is CSVEVWTSGRGDEQFF. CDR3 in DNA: TGCAGCGTTGAAGTGTGGACTAGCGGGAGGGGCGATGAGCAGTTCTTC.

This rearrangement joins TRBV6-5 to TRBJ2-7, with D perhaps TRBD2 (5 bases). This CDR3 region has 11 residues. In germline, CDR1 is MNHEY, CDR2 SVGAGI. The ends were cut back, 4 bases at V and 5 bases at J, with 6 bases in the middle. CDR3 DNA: TGTGCCAGCAGTTGGGAGAACGAGCAGTACTTC. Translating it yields CASSWENEQYF.

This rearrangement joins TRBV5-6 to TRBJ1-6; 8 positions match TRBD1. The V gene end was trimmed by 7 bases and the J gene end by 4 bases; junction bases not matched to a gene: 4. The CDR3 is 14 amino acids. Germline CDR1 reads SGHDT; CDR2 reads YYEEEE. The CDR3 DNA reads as TGTGCCAGCGCCGGGACAGGATATAATTCACCCCTCCACTTT. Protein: CASAGTGYNSPLHF.

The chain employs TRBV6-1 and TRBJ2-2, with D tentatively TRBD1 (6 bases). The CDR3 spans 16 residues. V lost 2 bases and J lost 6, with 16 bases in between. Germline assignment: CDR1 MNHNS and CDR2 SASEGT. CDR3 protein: CASSESRGMGPGELFF. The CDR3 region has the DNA TGTGCCAGCAGTGAATCGAGGGGGATGGGACCCGGGGAGCTGTTTTTT.

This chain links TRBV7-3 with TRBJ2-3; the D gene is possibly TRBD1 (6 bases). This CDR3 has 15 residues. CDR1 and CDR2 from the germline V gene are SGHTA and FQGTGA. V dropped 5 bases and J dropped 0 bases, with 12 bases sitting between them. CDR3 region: CASSVGQFSTDTQYF. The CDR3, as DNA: TGTGCCAGCAGCGTCGGACAGTTTAGCACAGATACGCAGTATTTT.

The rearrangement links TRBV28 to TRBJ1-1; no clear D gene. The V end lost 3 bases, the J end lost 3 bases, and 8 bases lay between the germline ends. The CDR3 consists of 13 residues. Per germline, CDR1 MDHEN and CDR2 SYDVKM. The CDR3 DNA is TGTGCCAGCAGTTTCAGAGGCTACACTGAAGCTTTCTTT. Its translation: CASSFRGYTEAFF.